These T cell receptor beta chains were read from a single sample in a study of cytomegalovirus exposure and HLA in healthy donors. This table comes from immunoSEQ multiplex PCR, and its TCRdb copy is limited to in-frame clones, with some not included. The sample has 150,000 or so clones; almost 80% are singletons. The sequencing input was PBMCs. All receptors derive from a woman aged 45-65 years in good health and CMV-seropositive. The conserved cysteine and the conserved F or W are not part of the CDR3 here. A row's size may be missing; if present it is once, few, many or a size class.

cdr3_aa: ASSLQANQPQH
v_call: TRBV27
clone_size: once

cdr3_aa: ASSSTGAAKNIQY
v_call: TRBV6-5
clone_size: NA

cdr3_aa: ASSESGLYEQY
v_call: TRBV25-1
clone_size: NA

cdr3_aa: ASGGGLRTGELF
v_call: TRBV6-5
clone_size: once

cdr3_aa: ASKEGVGGETQY
v_call: TRBV5-1
clone_size: once

cdr3_aa: SVRDRGYRGEAF
v_call: TRBV29-1
clone_size: NA

cdr3_aa: ASSLMEGAGYT
v_call: TRBV7-9
clone_size: NA

cdr3_aa: ASSQDPISGNRETQY
v_call: TRBV4-3
clone_size: NA

cdr3_aa: ASSQGLADFTDTQY
v_call: TRBV4-3
clone_size: NA

cdr3_aa: AIRGQGAGQETQY
v_call: TRBV10-3
clone_size: NA

cdr3_aa: ASSSPGGRAGTDTQY
v_call: TRBV5-1
clone_size: NA

cdr3_aa: ASSLTLAGIYTDTQY
v_call: TRBV7-9
clone_size: NA

cdr3_aa: AKQTGEETQY
v_call: TRBV2
clone_size: NA

cdr3_aa: ASSPERGGGTDTQY
v_call: TRBV7-9
clone_size: NA

cdr3_aa: ASSLKRQVYGYT
v_call: TRBV2
clone_size: NA

cdr3_aa: ASSLIPGSTEAF
v_call: TRBV5-1
clone_size: NA

cdr3_aa: ASSLGGPWEPQH
v_call: TRBV7-9
clone_size: NA

cdr3_aa: ASSLAAARGYEQY
v_call: TRBV7-8
clone_size: NA

cdr3_aa: ASARDTYNSPLH
v_call: TRBV2
clone_size: NA

cdr3_aa: ASSLGPGGLTGELF
v_call: TRBV11-3
clone_size: NA

cdr3_aa: ASSIASEQY
v_call: TRBV19
clone_size: once